This is a list of T cell receptor beta chains from one sample in a study of monozygotic twins with inflammatory bowel disease. TCRdb reprocessed the 5' RACE reads and stores each CDR3 protein as one record, lacking DNA. Recorded for this sample: 440,000 or so distinct CDR3 sequences. The sample consisted of blood. Source of these receptors: a human donor with ulcerative colitis or Crohn's disease, or a healthy co-twin of an affected twin (not recorded which). The CDR3 runs from the conserved cysteine through the conserved F or W. The order of the fields is V gene, J gene, CDR3 protein.

>TRBV5-1|TRBJ1-4
CASSLGRMPGEKLFF
>TRBV5-1|TRBJ1-1
CASSRQGTDGRTEAFF
>TRBV5-1|TRBJ2-2
CASSPGTGIPGELFF
>TRBV20-1|TRBJ2-5
CSGQSVGWRGKTILETQYF
>TRBV4-1|TRBJ2-5
CASRSESSETQYF
>TRBV5-1|TRBJ1-2
CASSLDGGPGDGYTF
>TRBV27|TRBJ2-1
CASSSSSGVVYNEQFF
>TRBV12-3/TRBV12-4|TRBJ2-2
CASSFAGSNTGELFF
>TRBV10-3|TRBJ2-1
CAINGGREDEQFF
>TRBV5-1|TRBJ2-1
CASSLDLDYNEQFF
>TRBV24-1|TRBJ2-2
CATSDSGVRGAGELFF
>TRBV7-2|TRBJ2-1
CASSGQRRGYTYNEQFF
>TRBV27|TRBJ2-5
CASILVRGTSSETQYF
>TRBV5-1|TRBJ1-2
CASSLDGMWGYTF
>TRBV15|TRBJ2-6
CATSRGGSAGANVLTF
>TRBV7-3|TRBJ2-1
CATLLVKREPGNEQFF
>TRBV7-7|TRBJ2-7
CASSLELGVGEQYF
>TRBV6-5|TRBJ1-4
CASSYSFGPTRGNEKLFF
>TRBV5-1|TRBJ2-2
CASSLVSPGANTGELFF
>TRBV7-9|TRBJ2-7
CASSSPVGGIHEQYF
>TRBV6-4|TRBJ1-1
CASSVSWRDTEAFF
>TRBV14|TRBJ1-4
CASSQGWVANEKLFF
>TRBV4-1|TRBJ1-2
CASREGGYDGYTF
>TRBV11-2|TRBJ2-6
CASSFRRGRIPSGANVLTF
>TRBV7-3|TRBJ1-2
CASSLDRGYGYTF
>TRBV7-2|TRBJ2-3
CASSQTRRADTQYF
>TRBV9|TRBJ1-2
CASSREGQGNGYTF
>TRBV5-1|TRBJ2-5
CASSPSPETQYF
>TRBV7-6|TRBJ2-1
CASSLGPPPLMPFF
>TRBV24-1|TRBJ1-1
CATSDLQLGSSMNTEAFF
>TRBV2|TRBJ2-2
CASRGTISPSGELFF
>TRBV7-3|TRBJ2-3
CASSLTRSGAGTDTQYF
>TRBV5-1|TRBJ2-5
CASGGQGGQETQYF
>TRBV5-1|TRBJ2-5
CASSLVQDQETQYF
>TRBV7-2|TRBJ2-7
CASSPPQRGEQYF